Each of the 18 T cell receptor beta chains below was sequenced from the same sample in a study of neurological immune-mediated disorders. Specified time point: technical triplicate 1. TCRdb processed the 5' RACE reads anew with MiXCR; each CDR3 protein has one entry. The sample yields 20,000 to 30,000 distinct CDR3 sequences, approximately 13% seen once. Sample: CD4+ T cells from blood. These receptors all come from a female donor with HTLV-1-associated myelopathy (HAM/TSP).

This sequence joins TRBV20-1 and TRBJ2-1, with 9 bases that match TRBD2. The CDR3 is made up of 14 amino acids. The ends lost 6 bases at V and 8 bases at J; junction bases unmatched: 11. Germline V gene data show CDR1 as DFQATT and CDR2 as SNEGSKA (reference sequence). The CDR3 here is CSARQGIAGDEQFF. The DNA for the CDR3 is TGCAGTGCACGTCAGGGAATAGCGGGAGATGAGCAGTTCTTC.

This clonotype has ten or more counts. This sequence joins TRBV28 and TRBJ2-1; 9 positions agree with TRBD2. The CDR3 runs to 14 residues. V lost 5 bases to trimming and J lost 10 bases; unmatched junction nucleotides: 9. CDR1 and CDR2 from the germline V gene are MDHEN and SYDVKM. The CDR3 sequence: CASSPSGLAFEQFF. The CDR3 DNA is TGTGCCAGCAGTCCCTCGGGACTAGCATTCGAGCAGTTCTTC.

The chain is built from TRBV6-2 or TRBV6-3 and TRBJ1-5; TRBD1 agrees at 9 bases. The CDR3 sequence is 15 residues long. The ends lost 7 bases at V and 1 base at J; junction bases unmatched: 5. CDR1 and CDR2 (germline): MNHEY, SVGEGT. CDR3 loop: CASKAGTGSNQPQHF. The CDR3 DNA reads TGTGCCAGCAAAGCCGGGACAGGGAGCAATCAGCCCCAGCATTTT.

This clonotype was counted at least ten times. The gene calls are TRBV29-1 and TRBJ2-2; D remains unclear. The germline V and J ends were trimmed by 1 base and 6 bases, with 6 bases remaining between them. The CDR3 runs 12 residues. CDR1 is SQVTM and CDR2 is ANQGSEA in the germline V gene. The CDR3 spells CSVEGRPGELFF. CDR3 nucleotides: TGCAGCGTTGAAGGACGGCCCGGGGAGCTGTTTTTT.

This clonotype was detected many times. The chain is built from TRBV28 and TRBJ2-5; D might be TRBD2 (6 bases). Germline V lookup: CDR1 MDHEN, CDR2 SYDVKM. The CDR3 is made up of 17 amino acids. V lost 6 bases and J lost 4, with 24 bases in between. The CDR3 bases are TGTGCCAGCAGACACCGGGGGACTGGTCTTTACCGAGAGACCCAGTACTTC. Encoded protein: CASRHRGTGLYRETQYF.

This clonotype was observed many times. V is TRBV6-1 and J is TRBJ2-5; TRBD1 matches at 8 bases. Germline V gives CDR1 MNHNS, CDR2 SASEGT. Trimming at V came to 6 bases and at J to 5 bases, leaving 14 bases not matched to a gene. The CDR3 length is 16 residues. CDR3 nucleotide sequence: TGTGCCAGCAGCAGCTATATTACAGGGGACAGGGAGACCCAGTACTTC. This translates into CASSSYITGDRETQYF.

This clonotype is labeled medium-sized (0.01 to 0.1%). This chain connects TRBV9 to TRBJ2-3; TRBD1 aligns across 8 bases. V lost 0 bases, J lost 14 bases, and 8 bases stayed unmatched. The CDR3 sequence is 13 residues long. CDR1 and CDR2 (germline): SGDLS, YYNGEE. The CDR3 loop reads CASSVEGTGRLYF. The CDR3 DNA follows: TGTGCCAGCAGCGTAGAGGGGACAGGTCGTCTGTATTTT.

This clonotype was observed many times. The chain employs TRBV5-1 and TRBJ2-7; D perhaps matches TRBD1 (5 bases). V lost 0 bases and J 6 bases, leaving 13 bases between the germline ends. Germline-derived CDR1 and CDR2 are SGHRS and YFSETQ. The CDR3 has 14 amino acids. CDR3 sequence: CASSLGTRDREQYF. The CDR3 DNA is TGCGCCAGCAGCTTGGGGACACGTGACCGCGAGCAGTACTTC.

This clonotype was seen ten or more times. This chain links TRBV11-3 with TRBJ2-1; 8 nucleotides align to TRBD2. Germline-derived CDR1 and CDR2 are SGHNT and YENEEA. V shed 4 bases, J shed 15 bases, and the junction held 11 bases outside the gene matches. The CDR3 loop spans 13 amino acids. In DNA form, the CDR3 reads TGTGCCAGCAGCTCCCTGGGTAGCGGGGACCGGTTCTTC. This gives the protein CASSSLGSGDRFF.

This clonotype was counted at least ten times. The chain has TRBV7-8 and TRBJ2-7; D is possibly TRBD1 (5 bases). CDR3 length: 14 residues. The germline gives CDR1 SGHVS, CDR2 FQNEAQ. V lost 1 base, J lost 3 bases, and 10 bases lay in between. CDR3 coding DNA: TGTGCCAGCAGCTTAGTGGGGCGTGGCTACGAGCAGTACTTC. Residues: CASSLVGRGYEQYF. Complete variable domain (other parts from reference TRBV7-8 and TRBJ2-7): GAGVSQSPRYKVAKRGQDVALRCDPISGHVSLFWYQQALGQGPEFLTYFQNEAQLDKSGLPSDRFFAERPEGSVSTLKIQRTQQEDSAVYLCASSLVGRGYEQYFGPGTRLTVT.

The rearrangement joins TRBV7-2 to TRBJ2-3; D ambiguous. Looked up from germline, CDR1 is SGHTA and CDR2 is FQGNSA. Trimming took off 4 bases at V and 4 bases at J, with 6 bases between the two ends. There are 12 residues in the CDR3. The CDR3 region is CASSSRSDTQYF. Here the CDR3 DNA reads TGTGCCAGCAGCTCTAGGTCAGATACGCAGTATTTT.

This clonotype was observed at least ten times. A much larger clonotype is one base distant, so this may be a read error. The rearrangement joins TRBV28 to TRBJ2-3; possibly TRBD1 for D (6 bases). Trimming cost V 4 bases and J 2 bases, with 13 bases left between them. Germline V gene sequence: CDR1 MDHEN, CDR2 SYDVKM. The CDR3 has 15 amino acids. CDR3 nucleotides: TGTGCCAGCAGTTCCACCCGGACAGACACAGATACGCAGTATTTT. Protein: CASSSTRTDTDTQYF.

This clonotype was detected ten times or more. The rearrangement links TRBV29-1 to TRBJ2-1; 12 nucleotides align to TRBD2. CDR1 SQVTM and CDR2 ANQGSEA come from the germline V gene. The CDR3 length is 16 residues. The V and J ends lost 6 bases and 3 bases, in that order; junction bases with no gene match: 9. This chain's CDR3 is CSVPPRLAGVYNEQFF. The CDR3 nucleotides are TGCAGCGTGCCCCCCCGACTAGCGGGGGTCTACAATGAGCAGTTCTTC.

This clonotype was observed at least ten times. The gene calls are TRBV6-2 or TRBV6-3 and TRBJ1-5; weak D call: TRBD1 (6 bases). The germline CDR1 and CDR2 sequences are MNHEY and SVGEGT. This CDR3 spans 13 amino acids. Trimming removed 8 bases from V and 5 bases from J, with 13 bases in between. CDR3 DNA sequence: TGTGCCAGCGGGGGGCGGCGTGATCAGCCCCAGCATTTT. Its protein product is CASGGRRDQPQHF.

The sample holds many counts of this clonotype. The CDR3 DNA follows: TGTGCCAGCAGTCCAGATTCCTCTGGAAACACCATATATTTT. It is translated as CASSPDSSGNTIYF. The V gene is TRBV12-3 or TRBV12-4, the J gene TRBJ1-3; D unresolved. V shed 5 bases and J shed 0 bases, with 8 bases lying between them. The CDR3 runs 14 residues.

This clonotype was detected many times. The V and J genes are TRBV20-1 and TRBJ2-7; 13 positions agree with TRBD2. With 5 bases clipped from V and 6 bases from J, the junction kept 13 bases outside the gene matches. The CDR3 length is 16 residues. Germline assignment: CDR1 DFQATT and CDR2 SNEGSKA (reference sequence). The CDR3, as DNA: TGCAGTGCTCAGCCAGCCACTAGCGGGAGGGCCGGCGAGCAGTACTTC. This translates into CSAQPATSGRAGEQYF.

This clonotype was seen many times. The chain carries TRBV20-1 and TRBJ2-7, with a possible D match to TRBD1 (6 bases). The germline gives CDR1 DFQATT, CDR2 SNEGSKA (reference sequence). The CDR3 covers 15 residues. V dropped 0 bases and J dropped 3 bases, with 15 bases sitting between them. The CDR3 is CSARDSGQPVYEQYF. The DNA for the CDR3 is TGCAGTGCTAGAGATTCCGGACAGCCTGTCTACGAGCAGTACTTC.

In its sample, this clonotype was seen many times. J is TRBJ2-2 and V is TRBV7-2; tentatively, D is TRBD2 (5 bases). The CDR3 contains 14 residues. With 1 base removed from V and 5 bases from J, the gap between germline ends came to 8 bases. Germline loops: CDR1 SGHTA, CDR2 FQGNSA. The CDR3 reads CASSLGLATGELFF. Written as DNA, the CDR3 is TGTGCCAGCAGCTTAGGGCTAGCAACCGGGGAGCTGTTTTTT.